The T cell receptor (beta chain) described here comes from a study of T cell responses to AZD1222 COVID-19 vaccine. Comments on this clone: Antigen: not known. In the same sample, other DNA sequences code for this CDR3.

Looked up from germline, CDR1 is SGHRS and CDR2 is YFSETQ. CDR3 length equals 11 residues. The V end lost 4 bases, the J end lost 8 bases, and 6 bases lay between the germline ends. General study results and limits: Donors, mostly white British, included more females; clonal diversity was possibly underestimated. Of spike-specific TCRs, nearly half reportedly target regions left unmutated in variants.

Assay used: immunoSEQ multiplex PCR; TCRdb lists only in-frame clones, some missing. The sample shows approximately 170,000 clones, 75% to 95% of them seen only once. The sequencing here drew on peripheral blood, taken on day 0 of AZD1222 vaccination. The rearrangement links TRBV5-1 to TRBJ2-2; D gene uncertain. The TCR sequence derives from an adult in good health. CDR3 sequence reads: CASSLPGELFF. As DNA, the CDR3 is TGCGCCAGCAGCCTTCCTGGGGAGCTGTTTTTT.